This entry concerns a single T cell receptor beta chain. Its specificity is not known. This entry comes from a study of OX40 agonist ivuxolimab in advanced cancers. Looking at the study overall: Ivuxolimab, which is an agonistic anti-OX40 (CD134) antibody, was administered to the patients. Study results and caveats: Average numbers of expanded clones were greater in CD8+ T cells than in CD4+.

Assay used: immunoSEQ multiplex PCR; TCRdb lists only in-frame clones, some missing. The data show approximately 70,000 clones, with around 88% seen just once and about 2.2% held by the top ten. The sequencing used CD4+ or CD8+ T cells sorted from blood, collected in a trial of the OX40 agonist ivuxolimab. This sequence was found in an adult with an advanced solid tumor such as melanoma, head and neck, liver or kidney cancer.

CDR3 DNA sequence: TGTGCCAGCAGACCTACCGGGACAGGGGAAGCTTTCTTT. Protein product: CASRPTGTGEAFF. The rearrangement links TRBV11-2 to TRBJ1-1; 9 bases align to TRBD1. The germline gives CDR1 SGHAT, CDR2 FQNNGV. V was clipped by 6 bases and J by 8 bases; unmatched bases: 7. This CDR3 comprises 13 residues. The full variable domain, rest sourced from reference TRBV11-2 and TRBJ1-1, is EAGVAQSPRYKIIEKRQSVAFWCNPISGHATLYWYQQILGQGPKLLIQFQNNGVVDDSQLPKDRFSAERLKGVDSTLKIQPAKLEDSAVYLCASRPTGTGEAFFGQGTRLTVV.